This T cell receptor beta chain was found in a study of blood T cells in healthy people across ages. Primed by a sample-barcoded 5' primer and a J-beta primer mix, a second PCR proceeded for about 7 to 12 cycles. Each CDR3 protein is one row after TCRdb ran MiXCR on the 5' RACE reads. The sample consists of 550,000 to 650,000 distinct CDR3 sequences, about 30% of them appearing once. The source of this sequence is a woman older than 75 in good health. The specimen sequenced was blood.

The CDR3 here is CASSFISSGGFNEQFF. Here the CDR3 DNA reads TGTGCCAGCAGCTTTATATCTAGCGGGGGGTTCAATGAGCAGTTCTTC. The genes are TRBV7-2 and TRBJ2-1; 11 bases line up with TRBD2. This CDR3 is 16 amino acids long. Per the germline V gene, CDR1 is SGHTA and CDR2 is FQGNSA. Trimming removed 3 bases from V and 6 bases from J; junction bases left unmatched: 7.